This T cell receptor (beta chain) was captured by sequencing in a study of blood T cell repertoires in COVID-19. Study information: COVID-19 samples, acute and convalescent, were from the United States, Italy and Spain. T cells, B-cell-depleted T cells, or PBMCs provided the cDNA or gDNA that served as material.

The V and J ends lost 0 bases and 3 bases respectively, with 8 bases between them. Germline V gene data show CDR1 as SGDLS and CDR2 as YYNGEE. The CDR3 totals 14 residues. The protocol was immunoSEQ multiplex PCR, while the TCRdb copy is restricted to in-frame clones and leaves out a portion. The data show about 50,000 clones, with 85% seen just once and about 6.8% held by the top ten. This TCR was sampled from a man in his sixties with acute or convalescent COVID-19. The sequenced material came from peripheral blood. This chain links TRBV9 with TRBJ2-3; unclear D gene. The CDR3 region is CASSVVSVTDTQYF. DNA of the CDR3: TGTGCCAGCAGCGTAGTGTCGGTGACAGATACGCAGTATTTT.